This TCR beta chain was sequenced during a study of cytomegalovirus exposure and HLA in healthy donors. Overall study: The approximately 110 validation repertoires used a platform that matched the one used for the 500 to 700 first-cohort repertoires, as a later analysis reported. Study findings and constraints: It was approximately 170 TCR beta chains that were listed as cytomegalovirus-associated.

Clones were sequenced by immunoSEQ multiplex PCR, and TCRdb holds only the in-frame ones, with some missing. The table lists 250,000 to 300,000 clones, approximately 86% of them singletons, with 1% in the top ten. A word on this clone: Its antigen is currently unknown.

The donors were in the approximately 130-subject validation cohort, distinct from the roughly 700-subject first cohort. Sequencing was performed on PBMCs. This TCR was sampled from a young woman in good health and CMV-seronegative.

The CDR3: CASSPPGAETQYF. CDR3 bases: TGTGCCAGCTCACCACCGGGGGCCGAGACCCAGTACTTC. This rearrangement joins TRBV18 to TRBJ2-5; possibly TRBD1 for D (6 bases). V lost 0 bases, J lost 5 bases, and 7 bases lay in between. This CDR3 comprises 13 residues. CDR1 is KGHSH, CDR2 LQKENI, per germline.